One and the same sample provided the 25 T cell receptor beta chains below, sequenced in a study of blood T cells in healthy people across ages. Primed by a sample-barcoded 5' primer and a J-beta primer mix, a second PCR proceeded for about 7 to 11 cycles. TCRdb reprocessed the 5' RACE reads with MiXCR, giving one entry per CDR3 protein. The sample has some 560,000 distinct CDR3 sequences, about a quarter seen once; the top ten hold approximately 4%. These same records also appear under a second study, on T cells of mothers and their children.

The specimen sequenced was blood. The origin of the receptors is a boy between 2 and 10 years old in good health.

This chain links TRBV27 with TRBJ2-2; 8 positions match TRBD2. Looked up from germline, CDR1 is MNHEY and CDR2 is SMNVEV (reference sequence). After removal of 6 bases from V and 10 bases from J, the junction contained 7 bases not matched to a gene. This CDR3 has 13 residues. The CDR3 sequence is CASSPGLVSELFF. The CDR3 DNA reads as TGTGCCAGCAGCCCGGGACTAGTCTCGGAGCTGTTTTTT.

The sample holds a few counts of this clonotype. This sequence joins TRBV12-3 or TRBV12-4 and TRBJ2-1, with D perhaps matching TRBD1 (5 bases). V shed 5 bases and J shed 10 bases, with 12 bases lying between them. The CDR3 has 12 amino acids. CDR3 coding DNA: TGTGCCAGCAGTCCCCAGGGTTCAGAGCAGTTCTTC. It is translated as CASSPQGSEQFF.

This clonotype was seen ten or more times. The chain employs TRBV27 and TRBJ2-7; 7 positions agree with TRBD2. CDR1 MNHEY and CDR2 SMNVEV come from the germline V gene (reference sequence). This CDR3 contains 14 residues. V shed 2 bases and J 0 bases; nucleotides not matched to a gene: 1. As DNA, the CDR3 is TGTGCCAGCAGTTTAAGCGGGACCTCCTACGAGCAGTACTTC. Encoded protein: CASSLSGTSYEQYF.

The chain carries TRBV10-3 and TRBJ2-5; 12 bases align to TRBD1. This CDR3 is 14 amino acids long. With V trimmed by 8 bases and J by 4 bases, 5 bases remained unmatched. Per the germline V gene, CDR1 is ENHRY and CDR2 is SYGVKD. The CDR3 DNA reads as TGTGCCATCGGAAGGGACAGGGGGCTAGAGACCCAGTACTTC. It yields the protein CAIGRDRGLETQYF.

There are a few counts of this clonotype. V is TRBV20-1 and J is TRBJ2-1, with 11 bases identical to TRBD2. Germline CDR1 DFQATT, CDR2 SNEGSKA (reference sequence). V shed 3 bases, J shed 7 bases, and the junction held 8 bases outside the gene matches. This CDR3 spans 15 amino acids. The CDR3 protein is CSARPMGLADNEQFF. In nucleotides, the CDR3 is TGCAGTGCTAGGCCCATGGGACTAGCGGATAATGAGCAGTTCTTC.

The chain is built from TRBV4-1 and TRBJ2-7; 11 bases fit TRBD2. The CDR3 runs to 15 residues. The V gene end was trimmed by 1 base and the J gene end by 7 bases; junction bases not matched to a gene: 6. Germline lookup yields CDR1 MGHRA and CDR2 YSYEKL. CDR3 sequence: CASSQVAGGPKEQYF. CDR3 nucleotide sequence: TGCGCCAGCAGCCAAGTAGCGGGAGGGCCAAAAGAGCAGTACTTC.

This clonotype has at least ten counts. The J gene is TRBJ2-3, the V gene TRBV7-9, with D unclear. The CDR3 contains 14 residues. Trimming pared 1 base from V and 2 bases from J, leaving 7 bases between. Germline CDR1 SEHNR, CDR2 FQNEAQ (reference sequence). CDR3 DNA: TGTGCCAGCAGCTTAGACATATCCACAGATACGCAGTATTTT. Encoded protein: CASSLDISTDTQYF.

The count of this clonotype is one. V and J are TRBV11-2 and TRBJ1-2; a possible D gene is TRBD1 (5 bases). There are 15 residues in the CDR3. The germline gives CDR1 SGHAT, CDR2 FQNNGV. The V end was cut by 5 bases, the J end by 1 base, with 14 bases between. The DNA of the CDR3 is TGTGCCAGCAGCGGCCTACGGCAGGGTAACTATGGCTACACCTTC. It specifies CASSGLRQGNYGYTF.

The V and J genes are TRBV19 and TRBJ1-2; D gene ambiguous. This CDR3 contains 14 residues. Germline loops: CDR1 LNHDA, CDR2 SQIVND (reference sequence). V was trimmed by 5 bases and J by 4 bases, leaving 14 bases between them. CDR3 protein: CASSPPAPIYGYTF. The CDR3 coding sequence is TGTGCCAGTAGTCCGCCGGCACCTATCTATGGCTACACCTTC.

This clonotype was recorded a few times. The V and J genes are TRBV5-5 and TRBJ2-7, with 12 nucleotides matching TRBD2. The CDR3 is 15 residues long. The J segment lost 4 bases and the V segment lost 4 bases, leaving 6 bases of the junction unmatched. Per the germline V gene, CDR1 is SGHKS and CDR2 is YYEKEE (reference sequence). The CDR3 protein is CASSTSSGRGYEQYF. Written as DNA, the CDR3 is TGTGCCAGCAGCACTTCTAGCGGGAGGGGGTACGAGCAGTACTTC.

The chain recombines TRBV12-3 or TRBV12-4 with TRBJ1-6, with D unresolved. V was trimmed by 1 base and J by 9 bases, leaving 4 bases between them. This CDR3 has 12 amino acids. The DNA for the CDR3 is TGTGCCAGCAGTTTAGACGTTTCACCCCTCCACTTT. This codes for CASSLDVSPLHF.

This clonotype was counted only a few times. The CDR3, as DNA: TGTGCCAGCAGCTTAGGTACTCCGTGGGAGACCCAGTACTTC. Protein: CASSLGTPWETQYF. The gene calls are TRBV7-9 and TRBJ2-5; D is undetermined. CDR1 and CDR2 (germline): SEHNR, FQNEAQ (reference sequence). The CDR3 is 14 residues long. The V end lost 1 base, the J end lost 5 bases, and 11 bases lay between the germline ends.

The rearrangement uses TRBV18 and TRBJ2-1, with a tentative D call TRBD1 (5 bases). Germline lookup yields CDR1 KGHSH and CDR2 LQKENI. This CDR3 region has 14 residues. V lost 3 bases to trimming and J lost 7 bases, with 13 bases between them. For the CDR3, the DNA is TGTGCCAGCTCACCGCCGAGCAGGGCAAATGAGCAGTTCTTC. The encoded protein is CASSPPSRANEQFF.

The J gene is TRBJ2-1, the V gene TRBV20-1; 10 nucleotides align to TRBD2. CDR1 and CDR2 (germline): DFQATT, SNEGSKA (reference sequence). V lost 2 bases to trimming and J lost 4 bases; unmatched junction nucleotides: 8. The CDR3 spans 16 residues. In DNA, the CDR3 is TGCAGTGCTAGAAGGCTCAGCGGGAGGGGATACAATGAGCAGTTCTTC. Translating gives CSARRLSGRGYNEQFF.

This clonotype was counted only a few times. The chain joins TRBV7-2 to TRBJ2-5; weak D call: TRBD1 (6 bases). The V gene's germline CDR1 is SGHTA and CDR2 FQGNSA. The CDR3 is made up of 14 amino acids. With 5 bases removed from V and 3 bases from J, the gap between germline ends came to 13 bases. CDR3 region: CASSPGHLKETQYF. CDR3 in DNA: TGTGCCAGCAGCCCGGGACATCTAAAAGAGACCCAGTACTTC.

This clonotype was recorded a few times. V usage is TRBV5-1 and J usage is TRBJ2-5; perhaps TRBD2 as D (6 bases). The CDR3 length is 14 residues. Deletions cut 5 bases from V and 5 bases from J, with 16 bases between. Per the germline V gene, CDR1 is SGHRS and CDR2 is YFSETQ. CDR3 protein: CASRSTSSRETQYF. The CDR3 DNA reads TGCGCCAGCAGATCTACTAGCTCGCGGGAGACCCAGTACTTC.

The sample holds a few counts of this clonotype. This sequence joins TRBV12-5 and TRBJ1-5; TRBD1 is a possible D gene (5 bases). V lost 1 base to trimming and J lost 4 bases, with 5 bases between them. In germline, CDR1 is LGHNT, CDR2 FRNRAP. The CDR3 is made up of 13 amino acids. CDR3: CASGLDRNQPQHF. DNA for the CDR3: TGTGCTAGTGGTTTGGACAGGAATCAGCCCCAGCATTTT.

This clonotype was counted between two and nine times. The chain carries TRBV7-9 and TRBJ1-1, with D possibly matching TRBD1 (6 bases). Germline CDR1 SEHNR, CDR2 FQNEAQ (reference sequence). The CDR3 runs 18 residues. V was shortened by 1 base and J by 0 bases, with 18 bases between the two germline ends. The CDR3 region is CASSLGQGGTSMNTEAFF. In nucleotides, the CDR3 is TGTGCCAGCAGCTTAGGTCAGGGAGGGACATCAATGAACACTGAAGCTTTCTTT.

The V and J genes are TRBV10-3 and TRBJ2-5; 16 bases line up with TRBD2. The V segment lost 3 bases and the J segment 5 bases; nucleotides outside the gene matches: 3. Germline V CDR1 and CDR2: ENHRY, SYGVKD. The CDR3 covers 16 residues. The CDR3 is CAISDTGLAGGETQYF. For the CDR3, the DNA is TGTGCCATCAGTGACACGGGACTAGCGGGAGGGGAGACCCAGTACTTC.

This clonotype was found a few times. This chain links TRBV15 with TRBJ1-2; the D gene is possibly TRBD1 (6 bases). Trimming removed 2 bases from V and 4 bases from J, with 23 bases in between. Germline-derived CDR1 and CDR2 are LNHNV and YYDKDF (reference sequence). CDR3 length: 18 residues. This CDR3 is CATSRSTWTVGETYGYTF. Written as DNA, the CDR3 is TGTGCCACCAGCAGATCAACCTGGACAGTGGGGGAGACCTATGGCTACACCTTC.

This chain uses TRBV30 with TRBJ2-3; 7 nucleotides agree with TRBD2. The CDR3 sequence is 15 residues long. The J segment lost 3 bases and the V segment lost 5 bases, leaving 11 bases of the junction unmatched. From germline, CDR1 is GTSNPN and CDR2 SVGIG (reference sequence). Written as DNA, the CDR3 is TGTGCCTGGGCGCTGGGCGGGAGAGAGACAGATACGCAGTATTTT. This sequence encodes CAWALGGRETDTQYF.

This clonotype was recorded at least ten times. The rearrangement uses TRBV12-3 or TRBV12-4 and TRBJ2-5, with TRBD2 matching over 7 bases. V gave up 0 bases and J gave up 2 bases; unmatched junction bases: 0. CDR3 size: 14 residues. The CDR3 loop reads CASSLAGGQETQYF. CDR3 sequence (DNA): TGTGCCAGCAGTTTAGCGGGGGGGCAAGAGACCCAGTACTTC.

This clonotype was observed a handful of times. The rearrangement uses TRBV29-1 and TRBJ2-5, with 15 bases fitting TRBD2. The CDR3 loop spans 14 amino acids. Germline V gene sequence: CDR1 SQVTM, CDR2 ANQGSEA. Germline trimming cut 5 bases from V and 4 bases from J; bases unmatched to any gene: 2. The CDR3, as DNA: TGCAGCGTTAGGACTAGCGGGAGGGCAGAGACCCAGTACTTC. Amino acids: CSVRTSGRAETQYF.

V usage is TRBV7-9 and J usage is TRBJ2-5, with 9 bases lining up with TRBD2. CDR1 SEHNR and CDR2 FQNEAQ come from the germline V gene (reference sequence). Germline trimming cut 5 bases from V and 11 bases from J; bases unmatched to any gene: 6. The CDR3 runs to 12 residues. The DNA of the CDR3 is TGTGCCAGCAGCGGCAGGAGCGGGAGGCAGTACTTC. Translation gives CASSGRSGRQYF.

This chain joins TRBV12-5 and TRBJ1-4; TRBD1 aligns across 7 bases. V dropped 2 bases and J dropped 5; count of bases not matched to a gene: 8. Per germline, CDR1 LGHNT and CDR2 FRNRAP. The CDR3 is made up of 16 amino acids. CDR3 sequence reads: CASGLIPGQLNEKLFF. The CDR3 coding sequence is TGTGCTAGTGGTTTGATTCCGGGACAGCTGAATGAAAAACTGTTTTTT.